These T cell receptor beta chains were read from a single sample in a study of control samples from healthy donors and cancer patients. The repertoire was sequenced with immunoSEQ multiplex PCR; TCRdb's copy has only in-frame clones and lacks some. The sample yields around 100,000 clones, over 85% seen once. Sequencing used blood. These receptors all stem from a human donor in good health. The donor label of this sample is uncertain. The CDR3 runs from the conserved cysteine through the conserved F or W. Fields, in order: clone size, V gene, D gene, J gene, CDR3 protein, CDR3 DNA. A D gene is named only where the DNA matches it firmly. A row's size may be missing; if present it is once, few, many or a size class.

NA	TRBV6-1	NA	TRBJ1-5	CASSEGGGNQPQHF	TGTGCCAGCAGTGAGGGTGGGGGGAATCAGCCCCAGCATTTT
NA	TRBV6-6	TRBD1	TRBJ1-2	CASGDRGPADGYTF	TGTGCCAGCGGTGACAGGGGTCCTGCAGATGGCTACACCTTC
NA	TRBV27	NA	TRBJ2-2	CASSLFGQNTGELFF	TGTGCCAGCAGTTTATTTGGACAGAACACCGGGGAGCTGTTTTTT
NA	TRBV18	NA	TRBJ2-5	CASSPQDLKETQYF	TGTGCCAGCTCACCACAGGACTTAAAAGAGACCCAGTACTTC
NA	TRBV5-6	NA	TRBJ1-1	CASSWGGQLNTEAFF	TGTGCCAGCAGCTGGGGCGGGCAGTTAAACACTGAAGCTTTCTTT
NA	TRBV27	NA	TRBJ1-5	CASSLGSYSNQPQHF	TGTGCCAGCAGTTTAGGCAGTTATAGCAATCAGCCCCAGCATTTT
NA	TRBV28	NA	TRBJ1-1	CASSLLGENTEAFF	TGTGCCAGCAGCCTCTTAGGGGAGAACACTGAAGCTTTCTTT
NA	TRBV12-3/TRBV12-4	NA	TRBJ1-1	CASSVVVAFF	TGTGCCAGCAGCGTGGTGGTGGCTTTCTTT
NA	TRBV5-1	TRBD2	TRBJ2-3	CASSLGGGGGSDTQYF	TGCGCCAGCAGCTTGGGCGGCGGGGGGGGATCAGATACGCAGTATTTT
NA	TRBV29-1	TRBD2	TRBJ2-1	CSVGAGGPYNEQFF	TGCAGCGTTGGTGCGGGGGGGCCCTACAATGAGCAGTTCTTC
NA	TRBV18	NA	TRBJ1-1	CASSGSPLNTEAFF	TGTGCCAGCTCAGGCAGTCCCCTGAACACTGAAGCTTTCTTT
once	TRBV25-1	NA	TRBJ2-6	CASSEVGRTGANVLTF	TGTGCCAGCAGTGAGGTCGGTCGAACTGGGGCCAACGTCCTGACTTTC
NA	TRBV7-3	TRBD2	TRBJ2-3	CASSPLRGGGADTQYF	TGTGCCAGCAGCCCACTCCGGGGCGGGGGGGCAGATACGCAGTATTTT
NA	TRBV5-6	TRBD1	TRBJ2-3	CASSIRQGWGNTQYF	TGTGCCAGCAGCATAAGACAGGGCTGGGGAAATACGCAGTATTTT
NA	TRBV7-2	NA	TRBJ2-5	CASSLYSQETQYF	TGTGCCAGCAGCTTATACAGTCAAGAGACCCAGTACTTC
NA	TRBV4-1	NA	TRBJ2-1	CASSQETLGYNEQFF	TGCGCCAGCAGCCAAGAAACATTAGGGTACAATGAGCAGTTCTTC
NA	TRBV7-6	TRBD1	TRBJ2-1	CASSLMTGPNNEQFF	TGTGCCAGCAGCCTTATGACAGGGCCCAACAATGAGCAGTTCTTC